These 6 T cell receptor beta chains came from one sample sequenced in a study of response to subunit inactivated influenza vaccine. One entry per CDR3 protein, called by TCRdb with MiXCR from the RT-PCR reads. Of 610,000 or so distinct CDR3 sequences detected, 11% to 15% appear once; the ten largest clones hold 8.5% to 14%. Sample: PBMCs from blood, taken roughly 13 days after vaccination. The receptors were sampled from a man aged 50-59 years who received an inactivated influenza vaccine.

The J gene is TRBJ2-2, the V gene TRBV12-3 or TRBV12-4; tentatively, D is TRBD1 (5 bases). Trimming took off 2 bases at V and 4 bases at J, with 8 bases between the two ends. This CDR3 comprises 14 residues. The CDR3 nucleotides read TGTGCCAGCAGTTTAAGACAGCTCACCGGGGAGCTGTTTTTT. It yields the protein CASSLRQLTGELFF.

This CDR3 reads CSARLAGGSEQYF. In DNA, the CDR3 is TGCAGTGCTAGATTAGCGGGAGGGAGCGAGCAGTACTTC. The chain carries TRBV20-1 and TRBJ2-7; 11 positions match TRBD2. The CDR3 has 13 residues. Germline V CDR1 and CDR2: DFQATT, SNEGSKA (reference sequence). J lost 6 bases, V lost 2 bases, and 3 bases had no gene match.

V and J are TRBV24-1 and TRBJ2-3; 7 nucleotides agree with TRBD2. The CDR3 spans 15 residues. The germline gives CDR1 KGHDR, CDR2 SFDVKD. V was clipped by 7 bases and J by 3 bases; unmatched bases: 9. The chain's CDR3 is CATSPGSGMTDTQYF. The DNA of the CDR3 is TGTGCCACCAGCCCCGGGAGCGGGATGACAGATACGCAGTATTTT.

The chain couples TRBV12-3 or TRBV12-4 to TRBJ1-4, with D possibly TRBD1 on 5 matching bases. The CDR3 spans 14 residues. V lost 4 bases and J 3 bases, leaving 9 bases between the germline ends. The CDR3 region is CASSWGDANEKLFF. CDR3 bases: TGTGCCAGCAGTTGGGGGGACGCTAATGAAAAACTGTTTTTT.

J is TRBJ2-1 and V is TRBV30; 8 bases line up with TRBD2. V shed 1 base and J 2 bases; nucleotides not matched to a gene: 7. Germline lookup yields CDR1 GTSNPN and CDR2 SVGIG (reference sequence). The CDR3 runs 16 residues. The CDR3 spells CAWSALAGSPYNEQFF. In DNA form, the CDR3 reads TGTGCCTGGAGTGCCTTAGCGGGATCCCCCTACAATGAGCAGTTCTTC.

The rearrangement uses TRBV4-3 and TRBJ2-1, with TRBD2 matching over 11 bases. Germline V gives CDR1 LGHNA, CDR2 YSLEER. V lost 0 bases, J lost 8 bases, and 6 bases stayed unmatched. This CDR3 is 16 amino acids long. DNA of the CDR3: TGCGCCAGCAGCCAAGAAGTAGCGGGGGGGAGGCATGAGCAGTTCTTC. The encoded protein is CASSQEVAGGRHEQFF.